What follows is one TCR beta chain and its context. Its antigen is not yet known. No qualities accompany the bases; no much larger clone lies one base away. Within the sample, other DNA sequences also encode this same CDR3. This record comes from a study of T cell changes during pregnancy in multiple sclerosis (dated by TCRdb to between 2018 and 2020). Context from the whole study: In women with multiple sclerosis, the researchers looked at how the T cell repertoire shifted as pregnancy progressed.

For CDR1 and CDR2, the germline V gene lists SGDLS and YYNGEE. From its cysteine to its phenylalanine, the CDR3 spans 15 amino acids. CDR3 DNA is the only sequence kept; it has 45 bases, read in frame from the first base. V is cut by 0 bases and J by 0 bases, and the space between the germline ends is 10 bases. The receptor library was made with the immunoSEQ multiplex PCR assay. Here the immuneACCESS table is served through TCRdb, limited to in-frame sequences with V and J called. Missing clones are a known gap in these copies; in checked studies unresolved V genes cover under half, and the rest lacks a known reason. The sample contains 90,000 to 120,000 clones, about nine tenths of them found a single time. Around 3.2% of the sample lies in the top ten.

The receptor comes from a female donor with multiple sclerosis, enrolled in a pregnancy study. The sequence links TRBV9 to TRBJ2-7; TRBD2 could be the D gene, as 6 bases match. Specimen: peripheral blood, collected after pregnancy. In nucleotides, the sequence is TGTGCCAGCAGCGTAGCAGCGGGCGGCTCCTACGAGCAGTACTTC. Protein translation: CASSVAAGGSYEQYF.